This entry is about one T cell receptor (beta chain). The data were taken from a study of cytomegalovirus exposure and HLA in healthy donors. The PCR employed 60 Vbeta primers together with 13 Jbeta primers. Clones were sequenced by immunoSEQ multiplex PCR, and TCRdb holds only the in-frame ones, with some missing. The table includes 90,000 to 150,000 clones, 15% detected once. The germline V gene encodes CDR1 SGHRS and CDR2 YFSETQ. This CDR3 spans 13 amino acids. V dropped 5 bases and J dropped 4 bases, with 12 bases sitting between them. The chain is built from TRBV5-1 and TRBJ1-1; D possibly corresponds to TRBD1 (5 bases). Sequenced input: PBMCs. This sequence was found in a woman in her late teens or twenties in good health and CMV-seronegative. The CDR3 sequence is CASRTELVTEAFF. The CDR3 nucleotides read TGCGCCAGCAGGACAGAGCTCGTCACTGAAGCTTTCTTT.